These T cell receptor beta chains were read from a single sample in a study of blood T cell repertoires in COVID-19. TCRdb's copy holds only in-frame clones and misses some; the assay was immunoSEQ multiplex PCR. The sample lists roughly 180,000 clones, roughly 82% seen once, with approximately 10% in the top ten. The sequenced material came from PBMCs or T cells enriched from blood (not recorded which). The receptors derive from a man aged 40-49 years who had recovered from COVID-19. CDR3s include the opening cysteine and the closing phenylalanine or tryptophan. D genes are given only for firm matches. Some rows have no size entry. The others give once, few or many, or a class for an expanded clone.

D gene	V gene	clone size	J gene	CDR3 protein	CDR3 DNA
TRBD1	TRBV25-1	NA	TRBJ2-7	CASSGAGQGYEQYF	TGTGCCAGCAGTGGGGCGGGACAGGGCTACGAGCAGTACTTC
TRBD2	TRBV6-4	NA	TRBJ2-3	CASSDLAGPQYF	TGTGCCAGCAGTGACTTAGCGGGACCGCAGTATTTT
NA	TRBV7-8	few	TRBJ1-6	CASSPTRGGWESPLHF	TGTGCCAGCAGCCCCACCCGTGGGGGCTGGGAATCACCCCTCCACTTT
NA	TRBV10-3	NA	TRBJ1-2	CATLLAGTANYGYTF	TGTGCCACCCTACTCGCAGGGACTGCTAACTATGGCTACACCTTC
NA	TRBV19	NA	TRBJ1-1	CASRGRGYGTEAFF	TGTGCCAGTAGGGGTCGGGGGTATGGCACTGAAGCTTTCTTT
TRBD1	TRBV24-1	NA	TRBJ2-6	CATSEHQTGAGANVLTF	TGTGCCACCAGTGAGCACCAGACAGGGGCTGGGGCCAACGTCCTGACTTTC
TRBD2	TRBV4-2	NA	TRBJ2-5	CASSQLAGGPPRGQETQYF	TGTGCCAGCAGCCAGTTAGCGGGAGGGCCTCCTCGGGGGCAAGAGACCCAGTACTTC
NA	TRBV10-3	NA	TRBJ1-1	CAITGRNTEAFF	TGTGCCATCACAGGCCGCAACACTGAAGCTTTCTTT
NA	TRBV4-3	NA	TRBJ1-1	CASSKTVNTEAFF	TGCGCCAGCAGCAAGACAGTGAACACTGAAGCTTTCTTT
TRBD2	TRBV4-2	NA	TRBJ2-3	CASSQLGLAGAGEGTDTQYF	TGTGCCAGCAGCCAACTCGGACTAGCGGGAGCGGGGGAGGGCACAGATACGCAGTATTTT
TRBD1	TRBV3-1/TRBV3-2	NA	TRBJ1-4	CASSRQGFQEKLFF	TGTGCCAGCAGCAGACAGGGGTTTCAAGAAAAACTGTTTTTT
NA	TRBV4-3	NA	TRBJ1-4	CASSQDPAGQNEKLFF	TGCGCCAGCAGCCAAGATCCGGCAGGGCAGAATGAAAAACTGTTTTTT
NA	TRBV10-2	NA	TRBJ1-2	CASSEVGSSYGYTF	TGCGCCAGCAGTGAAGTGGGCTCGAGCTATGGCTACACCTTC
TRBD2	TRBV28	NA	TRBJ2-1	CASSEASGRINEQFF	TGTGCCAGCAGCGAGGCTAGCGGGAGGATCAATGAGCAGTTCTTC
TRBD1	TRBV19	NA	TRBJ2-3	CAVGTGRTDTQYF	TGTGCCGTAGGGACAGGGCGCACAGATACGCAGTATTTT
TRBD1	TRBV19	NA	TRBJ1-5	CASSTTGGDGSNQPQHF	TGTGCCAGTAGCACCACAGGGGGCGACGGCAGCAATCAGCCCCAGCATTTT
TRBD2	TRBV5-5	NA	TRBJ2-3	CASSFAGAPSTDTQYF	TGTGCCAGCAGCTTCGCGGGAGCCCCAAGCACAGATACGCAGTATTTT
TRBD1	TRBV7-2	once	TRBJ1-4	CASSYRSGTENEKLFF	TGTGCCAGCAGTTATCGATCCGGGACAGAAAATGAAAAACTGTTTTTT
NA	TRBV29-1	NA	TRBJ1-2	CGTFRSDGYTF	TGCGGTACTTTCCGGAGTGATGGCTACACCTTC
NA	TRBV6-5	NA	TRBJ1-2	CASSYSQGRNGYTF	TGTGCCAGCAGTTACTCGCAGGGGCGTAATGGCTACACCTTC
TRBD1	TRBV11-2	few	TRBJ2-7	CASSRPGQVYEQYF	TGTGCCAGCAGTAGACCCGGACAGGTGTACGAGCAGTACTTC
TRBD1	TRBV19	NA	TRBJ1-1	CASSIYRGREAFF	TGTGCCAGTAGTATTTACAGGGGTCGAGAAGCTTTCTTT
NA	TRBV6-1	NA	TRBJ1-5	CASSEDAGYQPQHF	TGTGCCAGCAGTGAAGATGCAGGTTATCAGCCCCAGCATTTT